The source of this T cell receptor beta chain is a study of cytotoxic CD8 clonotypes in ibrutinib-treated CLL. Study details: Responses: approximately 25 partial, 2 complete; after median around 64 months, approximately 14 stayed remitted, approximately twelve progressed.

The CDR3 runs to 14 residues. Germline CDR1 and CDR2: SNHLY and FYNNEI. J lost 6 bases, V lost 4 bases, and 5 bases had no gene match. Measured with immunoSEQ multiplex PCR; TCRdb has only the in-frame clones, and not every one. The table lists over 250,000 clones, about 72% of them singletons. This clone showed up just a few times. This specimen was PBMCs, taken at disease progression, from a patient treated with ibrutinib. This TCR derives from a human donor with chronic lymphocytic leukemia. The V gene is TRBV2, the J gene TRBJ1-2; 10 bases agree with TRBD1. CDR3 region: CASSVETGGDGYTF. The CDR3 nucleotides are TGTGCCAGCAGTGTTGAGACAGGGGGCGATGGCTACACCTTC.